These T cell receptor beta chains were read from a single sample in a study of blood T cell repertoires in COVID-19. This table comes from immunoSEQ multiplex PCR, and its TCRdb copy is limited to in-frame clones, with some not included. The sample shows about 230,000 clones, about 90% of them seen only once. The sequencing input was PBMCs or T cells enriched from blood (not recorded which). The origin of the receptors is a woman aged 30 to 39 who had been exposed to COVID-19. Each CDR3 is given with its conserved first and last residue. A D gene is named only where the DNA matches it firmly. Clone size appears in some rows only: once, few, many, or a class for an expanded clone.

j_call,v_call,d_call,clone_size,cdr3_nt,cdr3_aa
TRBJ2-5,TRBV5-6,-,-,TGTGCCAGCAGCCCGCGGGTTGGGGAGACCCAGTACTTC,CASSPRVGETQYF
TRBJ1-5,TRBV4-1,-,-,TGCGCCAGCAGCCATCTACAGTTTAGCAATCAGCCCCAGCATTTT,CASSHLQFSNQPQHF
TRBJ1-4,TRBV18,TRBD1,-,TGTGCCAGCTCATTTATTCCGGGACAGGATGAAAAACTGTTTTTT,CASSFIPGQDEKLFF
TRBJ1-1,TRBV25-1,-,-,TGTGCCAGCAGTGCCAAACAGTACACTGAAGCTTTCTTT,CASSAKQYTEAFF
TRBJ2-7,TRBV2,TRBD2,-,TGTGCCAGCAGTCCCCTAGCGGGGGCCTACGAGCAGTACTTC,CASSPLAGAYEQYF
TRBJ2-2,TRBV29-1,-,-,TGCAGCGTTGACAGCGCGAACACCGGGGAGCTGTTTTTT,CSVDSANTGELFF
TRBJ1-6,TRBV6-5,TRBD1,-,TGTGCCAGCAGCCCGGGGACAGGGGTCCTCCACTTT,CASSPGTGVLHF
TRBJ1-5,TRBV10-2,-,-,TGCGCCAGCAGTGAGTCTGGGGGCCACAATCAGCCCCAGCATTTT,CASSESGGHNQPQHF
TRBJ1-1,TRBV7-2,-,-,TGTGCCAGCAGCACGACAGGGAACACTGAAGCTTTCTTT,CASSTTGNTEAFF
TRBJ2-3,TRBV18,TRBD2,-,TGTGCCAGCTCTCCCGGGGCGGGAGCCACAGATACGCAGTATTTT,CASSPGAGATDTQYF
TRBJ2-7,TRBV6-2/TRBV6-3,-,-,TGTGCCAGCAGCAAAGGATATGTGGGAGTGGAAGGTAACTACGAGCAGTACTTC,CASSKGYVGVEGNYEQYF
TRBJ2-1,TRBV11-2,TRBD2,-,TGTGCCAGCAGCTTGGACCCTTCAGGGACTAGCCGGATCTATGAGCAGTTCTTC,CASSLDPSGTSRIYEQFF
TRBJ2-5,TRBV5-1,-,-,TGCGCCAGCAGCCACGAAAACAGGGGGGGAGAGACCCAGTACTTC,CASSHENRGGETQYF
TRBJ2-4,TRBV18,-,-,TGTGCCAGCTCACCAGGCGCCAAAAACATTCAGTACTTC,CASSPGAKNIQYF
TRBJ1-6,TRBV10-3,TRBD1,-,TGTGCCGTGGGACAGGGTGTAACCGATTCACCCCTCCACTTT,CAVGQGVTDSPLHF
TRBJ2-7,TRBV2,TRBD1,-,TGTGCCAGATCGACAGGGCCTGGTTACGAGCAGTACTTC,CARSTGPGYEQYF
TRBJ1-2,TRBV4-1,-,-,TGCGCCAGCAACCAACCCACAGGGCGCGCTAACTATGGCTACACCTTC,CASNQPTGRANYGYTF
TRBJ2-2,TRBV5-4,-,-,TGTGCCAGCAGCCCCGAGGCCGGCGGGGAGCTGTTTTTT,CASSPEAGGELFF
TRBJ2-7,TRBV28,-,-,TGTGCCAGCAGTTTAAGAGGAGGTAACGAGCAGTACTTC,CASSLRGGNEQYF
TRBJ2-7,TRBV28,-,-,TGTGCCAGCAGTACCCTCTACTACGAGCAGTACTTC,CASSTLYYEQYF
TRBJ1-5,TRBV6-1,-,-,TGTGCCAGCAGTGATCGAGGCGGCAATCAGCCCCAGCATTTT,CASSDRGGNQPQHF
TRBJ2-7,TRBV4-2,-,-,TGTGCCAGCAGCCAAGATCGATACGGGGCCTACGAGCAGTACTTC,CASSQDRYGAYEQYF
TRBJ1-2,TRBV18,TRBD1,-,TGTGCCAGCGACGGGACAGGGGAAGGCCATGGCTACACCTTC,CASDGTGEGHGYTF
TRBJ1-6,TRBV3-1/TRBV3-2,TRBD1,-,TGTGCCAGCAGGGACAGGGGATCCTATAATTCACCCCTCCACTTT,CASRDRGSYNSPLHF
TRBJ2-5,TRBV5-5,TRBD2,-,TGTGCCAGCAGCGGGGGAGAGGGAGGGCAAGAGACCCAGTACTTC,CASSGGEGGQETQYF
TRBJ2-7,TRBV9,-,-,TGTGCCAGCAGCGTAGGCGTCGAACCCTACGAGCAGTACTTC,CASSVGVEPYEQYF
TRBJ2-7,TRBV28,-,-,TGTGCCAGCAGTTTCGGACGGACAAAAGCGGGCTCCTACGAGCAGTACTTC,CASSFGRTKAGSYEQYF
TRBJ2-1,TRBV7-2,TRBD2,once,TGTGCCAGCAGCTTAGGAATCCCTAGCGGACGGTACAATGAGCAGTTCTTC,CASSLGIPSGRYNEQFF
TRBJ1-1,TRBV11-1,-,-,TGTGCCAGCAGCTTTTCTAGCATGAACACTGAAGCTTTCTTT,CASSFSSMNTEAFF
TRBJ2-5,TRBV10-2,TRBD2,-,TGCGCCAGTGGACTAGCGGGAGGTGCAGAGACCCAGTACTTC,CASGLAGGAETQYF
TRBJ2-1,TRBV29-1,TRBD2,-,TGCAGCGTTAACGGACTAGCGGGAGACGAGCAGTTCTTC,CSVNGLAGDEQFF
TRBJ2-7,TRBV3-1/TRBV3-2,TRBD1,-,TGTGCCAGCAGCCGGCCGACAGGGGGCTTCTCCTACGAGCAGTACTTC,CASSRPTGGFSYEQYF
TRBJ2-7,TRBV20-1,TRBD2,-,TGCAGTGCTAGTAGCGGGAGGGGCTCCTACGAGCAGTACTTC,CSASSGRGSYEQYF
TRBJ2-3,TRBV5-4,-,-,TGTGCCAGCAGCTTGGGCGGGTGGCCTAGCACAGATACGCAGTATTTT,CASSLGGWPSTDTQYF
TRBJ2-1,TRBV4-1,-,-,TGCGCCAGCGTCCGGACTGGATCTTCTGAGCAGTTCTTC,CASVRTGSSEQFF
TRBJ2-1,TRBV14,TRBD2,-,TGTGCCAGCAGCCCGCTAGCGGGAGGGGACCATGAGCAGTTCTTC,CASSPLAGGDHEQFF
TRBJ1-2,TRBV9,-,-,TGTGCCAGCAGCGTAGGGGGGCGAAACTATGGCTACACCTTC,CASSVGGRNYGYTF
TRBJ1-6,TRBV16,-,-,TGTGCCAGCAGCCTACAGACAGGCTGGAATTCACCCCTCCACTTT,CASSLQTGWNSPLHF
TRBJ2-2,TRBV28,TRBD2,-,TGTGCCAGCAGTTTGGGTCGACTAGCGGGGACCGGGGAGCTGTTTTTT,CASSLGRLAGTGELFF
TRBJ1-2,TRBV30,-,-,TGTGCCTGGAGTGTGAACTGGGGTAGCGATGGCTACACCTTC,CAWSVNWGSDGYTF
TRBJ1-4,TRBV5-1,-,-,TGCGCCAGCAGCTCCGGACAGTCCTCAACTAATGAAAAACTGTTTTTT,CASSSGQSSTNEKLFF
TRBJ1-1,TRBV10-3,-,-,TGTGCCATCAGGGAAACAGGGTCAGCCACTGAAGCTTTCTTT,CAIRETGSATEAFF
TRBJ1-3,TRBV9,-,-,TGTGCCAGCAGCGTAGACTCGGGGTTTGGAAACACCATATATTTT,CASSVDSGFGNTIYF
TRBJ1-1,TRBV5-1,-,few,TGCGCCAGCAGCTCACAGCCCGTGGGCAGGGCGCGAACCGAAGCTTTCTTT,CASSSQPVGRARTEAFF
TRBJ2-7,TRBV5-1,TRBD2,-,TGCGCCAGCAGCGTGGTAGGGACTAGCGGCTACGAGCAGTACTTC,CASSVVGTSGYEQYF
TRBJ1-1,TRBV27,-,-,TGTGCCATAGCGACTGAAGCTTTCTTT,CAIATEAFF
TRBJ1-5,TRBV28,TRBD1,many,TGTGCCAGCAGTCGGGACAGGGATAGCAATCAGCCCCAGCATTTT,CASSRDRDSNQPQHF